The next 3 T cell receptor beta chains were all read from a single sample in a study of shared clonotypes between healthy human individuals. The naive CD8 subset, CD45RO-negative cells positively selected for CCR7, excluded terminally differentiated effector memory CD45RA+ cells. Sequenced by immunoSEQ multiplex PCR; TCRdb stores in-frame clones only, minus some. This table has about 600,000 clones, roughly 98% appearing once. Sequenced input: naive CD8+ T cells sorted from blood. These receptors were collected from a man between 25 and 39 years old in good health.

The V call is TRBV7-6, the J call TRBJ2-3, with D maybe TRBD2 (6 bases). In germline, CDR1 is SGHVS, CDR2 FNYEAQ. Between the trimmed V and J ends, which lost 2 bases and 5 bases, there was a span of 11 bases. This CDR3 is built from 14 residues. The CDR3 spells CASSLLAGRDTQYF. CDR3 sequence (DNA): TGTGCCAGCAGCTTACTGGCGGGACGAGATACGCAGTATTTT.

DNA of the CDR3: TGCGCCAGCACCGCCGAGGGAGGAGGATGGTACAATGAGCAGTTCTTC. Its protein is CASTAEGGGWYNEQFF. This sequence joins TRBV5-1 and TRBJ2-1; a weak D match, TRBD2 (6 bases). This CDR3 is built from 16 residues. The germline V gene has CDR1 SGHRS and CDR2 YFSETQ. The germline V and J ends were trimmed by 6 bases and 4 bases, with 20 bases remaining between them. Filled out from reference TRBV5-1 and TRBJ2-1, the complete variable domain reads KAGVTQTPRYLIKTRGQQVTLSCSPISGHRSVSWYQQTPGQGLQFLFEYFSETQRNKGNFPGRFSGRQFSNSRSEMNVSTLELGDSALYLCASTAEGGGWYNEQFFGPGTRLTVL.

This sequence joins TRBV6-1 and TRBJ2-3, with 15 bases aligning to TRBD2. The CDR3 contains 15 residues. V lost 4 bases and J lost 6; bases outside the gene matches: 2. From germline, CDR1 is MNHNS and CDR2 SASEGT. CDR3 amino acids: CASSVGTSGRDTQYF. The CDR3 region has the DNA TGTGCCAGCAGTGTCGGGACTAGCGGGAGGGATACGCAGTATTTT.